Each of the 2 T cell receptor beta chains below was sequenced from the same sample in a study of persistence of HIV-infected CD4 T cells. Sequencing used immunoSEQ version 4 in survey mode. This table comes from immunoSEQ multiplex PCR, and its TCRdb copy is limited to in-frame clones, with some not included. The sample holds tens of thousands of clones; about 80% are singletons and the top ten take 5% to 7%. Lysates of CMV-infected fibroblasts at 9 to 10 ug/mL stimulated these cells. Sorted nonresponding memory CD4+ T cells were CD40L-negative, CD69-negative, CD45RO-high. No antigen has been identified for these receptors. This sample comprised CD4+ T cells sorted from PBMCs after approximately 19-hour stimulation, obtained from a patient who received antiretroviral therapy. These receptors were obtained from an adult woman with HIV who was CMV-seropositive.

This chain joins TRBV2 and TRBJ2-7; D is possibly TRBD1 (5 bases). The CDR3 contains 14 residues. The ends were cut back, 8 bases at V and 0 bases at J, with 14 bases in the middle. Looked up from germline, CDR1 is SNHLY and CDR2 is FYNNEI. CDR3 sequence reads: CASLGERFSYEQYF. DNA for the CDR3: TGTGCCAGCTTAGGGGAACGATTCTCCTACGAGCAGTACTTC.

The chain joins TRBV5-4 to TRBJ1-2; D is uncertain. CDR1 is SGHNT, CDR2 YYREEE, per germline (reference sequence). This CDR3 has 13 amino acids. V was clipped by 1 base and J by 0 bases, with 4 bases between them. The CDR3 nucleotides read TGTGCCAGCAGCTTGATAGCTAACTATGGCTACACCTTC. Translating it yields CASSLIANYGYTF.